These 21 T cell receptor beta chains were all obtained from the same sample, sequenced in a study of T cells in women clearing cervical HPV infection. Sequencing used immunoSEQ multiplex PCR; TCRdb keeps in-frame clones, though not all of them. This sample's table reports 25,000 to 40,000 clones. Sample: blood buffy coat. These receptors originate from a woman aged 18 to 75 with a cervical HPV16 infection that either progressed to CIN3+ or cleared (not recorded which).

Concerning this clone itself: The read stops 3 residues short of the end of the CDR3; the missing end is completed from the germline J gene. This chain connects TRBV5-1 to TRBJ2-7, with D uncertain. The germline V gene has CDR1 SGHRS and CDR2 YFSETQ. Deletions cut 3 bases from V and 4 bases from J, with 14 bases between. The CDR3 consists of 14 residues. CDR3 DNA, as far as it was read: TGCGCCAGCAGCTCACATGTCGGGTTTTACGAG. Translation gives CASSSHVGFYE. Given in full, the CDR3 is CASSSHVGFYEQYF.

Comments on this clone: Read sequence stops 3 residues before the CDR3 end, and the germline J gene provides the missing end. This chain links TRBV5-1 with TRBJ2-1, with TRBD2 matching over 15 bases. Germline values: CDR1 SGHRS, CDR2 YFSETQ. This CDR3 contains 16 residues. Trimming took 4 bases from V and 8 from J; bases not matched to a gene: 7. The DNA read from the CDR3 is TGCGCCAGCAGCCCGGGGACTAGCGGGGGGTCCGATGAG. Its protein is CASSPGTSGGSDE. The whole CDR3 sequence reads CASSPGTSGGSDEQFF.

In the case of this clone: The read falls 3 residues short of the CDR3 end, and the missing part is taken from the germline J gene. The rearrangement joins TRBV4-2 to TRBJ1-6, with 8 positions matching TRBD1. The CDR3 length is 14 residues. Germline CDR1 LGHNA, CDR2 YNFKEQ. J was trimmed by 7 bases and V by 5 bases; bases with no gene match: 4. CDR3 bases read: TGTGCCAGCAGCTGGAGACAGGGGAATTCACCC. Translated: CASSWRQGNSP. The full CDR3 protein reads CASSWRQGNSPLHF.

In the case of this clone: Coverage ceases 3 residues before the CDR3 finishes, and the germline J gene fills in the end. V gene TRBV20-1 combines with J gene TRBJ2-1; TRBD2 aligns across 9 bases. Germline V lookup: CDR1 DFQATT, CDR2 SNEGSKA (reference sequence). The junction had 16 bases not matched to a gene; V was cut back by 4 bases and J by 9 bases. The CDR3 has 16 residues. CDR3 in amino acids: CSANLPPWTSVSEQFF. The DNA read from the CDR3 is TGCAGTGCTAATCTGCCCCCGTGGACTAGCGTTAGTGAG.

For this clone: Sequencing ends 3 residues short of the CDR3 end; the germline J gene provides the rest. The chain uses TRBV30 and TRBJ2-3; D may be TRBD2 (5 bases). The CDR3 is 13 residues long. Germline CDR1 GTSNPN, CDR2 SVGIG (reference sequence). The CDR3 region is CAWSVHGRGTQYF. CDR3 DNA, as far as it was read: TGTGCCTGGAGTGTACATGGCCGAGGGACG. The full variable domain, with the rest looked up from reference TRBV30 and TRBJ2-3, is SQTIHQWPATLVQPVGSPLSLECTVEGTSNPNLYWYRQAAGRGLQLLFYSVGIGQISSEVPQNLSASRPQDRQFILSSKKLLLSDSGFYLCAWSVHGRGTQYFGPGTRLTVL.

A note on this clone: Sequencing ends 3 residues short of the CDR3 end; the germline J gene provides the rest. This chain links TRBV6-2 or TRBV6-3 with TRBJ2-3; possible D gene TRBD1, 7 bases. This CDR3 region has 15 residues. Germline V gene data show CDR1 as MNHEY and CDR2 as SVGEGT. CDR3 bases read: TGTGCCAGCATGGGGAGACAGGGAGGCAATCAGCCG. It is translated as CASMGRQGGNQP. In full, the CDR3 is CASMGRQGGNQPQYF.

Worth noting for this clone: The read terminates 3 residues before the CDR3 end, so the remaining end is supplied by the germline J gene. This chain joins TRBV6-1 and TRBJ1-5; D may be TRBD1 (6 bases). Germline values: CDR1 MNHNS, CDR2 SASEGT. V was pared by 5 bases and J by 7 bases, with 12 bases between. This CDR3 has 13 residues. The DNA read from the CDR3 is TGTGCCAGCAGTCAAGAGGACAGCCAGCCC. Protein sequence: CASSQEDSQP. The complete CDR3 reads CASSQEDSQPQHF.

To note about this clone: The read terminates 3 residues ahead of where the CDR3 ends, so the germline J gene completes it. The chain is built from TRBV20-1 and TRBJ2-1; 8 nucleotides line up with TRBD1. CDR1 is DFQATT, CDR2 SNEGSKA, per germline (reference sequence). The V gene end was trimmed by 5 bases and the J gene end by 8 bases; junction bases not matched to a gene: 11. This CDR3 has 14 residues. The CDR3 loop is CSALETGVWDEQFF. CDR3 bases read: TGCAGTGCTCTAGAGACAGGGGTCTGGGATGAG.

Partial CDR3 DNA: TGTGCCAGTAGTCCCCAGGCGCGCTATGGC. It is translated as CASSPQARYG. The complete CDR3 reads CASSPQARYGYTF. This chain joins TRBV19 and TRBJ1-2, with no clear D. The read gets to within 3 residues of the CDR3 end, and the germline J gene fills in the rest. Trimming removed 5 bases from V and 4 bases from J, with 11 bases in between. CDR1 and CDR2 from the germline V gene are LNHDA and SQIVND (reference sequence). CDR3 size: 13 residues.

Concerning this clone itself: A junction boundary mismatches the germline segment, possibly from a read error. The read falls 3 residues short of the CDR3 end, and the missing part is taken from the germline J gene. V usage is TRBV4-2 and J usage is TRBJ2-7; TRBD1 matches at 8 bases. Germline V gives CDR1 LGHNA, CDR2 YNFKEQ. CDR3 length: 14 residues. Partial CDR3 DNA: TGCGCCAGCAGCCCCGACAGGGGACGGTACGAG. Encoded protein: CASSPDRGRYE. The CDR3 reads in full as CASSPDRGRYEQYF.

CDR3 bases read: TGTGCCAGCAGCCCCCAACTGGTGAACACTGAA. As protein: CASSPQLVNTE. The full-length CDR3 reads as CASSPQLVNTEAFF. This chain uses TRBV5-5 with TRBJ1-1; D gene unclear. Coverage ceases 3 residues before the CDR3 finishes, and the germline J gene fills in the end. This CDR3 comprises 14 residues. Looked up from germline, CDR1 is SGHKS and CDR2 is YYEKEE (reference sequence). V was shortened by 4 bases and J by 0 bases, with 10 bases between the two germline ends.

Remarks on this clone: The read ends 3 residues shy of where the CDR3 ends; the end is completed using the germline J gene. Different DNA sequences within this sample yield the same CDR3. The chain joins TRBV5-6 to TRBJ1-3; D is ambiguous. CDR3 length equals 15 residues. V lost 1 base to trimming and J lost 4 bases, with 12 bases between them. Looked up from germline, CDR1 is SGHDT and CDR2 is YYEEEE. CDR3 region: CASSLTHVPGNTIYF. The CDR3 bases that were read are TGTGCCAGCAGCTTGACACACGTTCCAGGAAACACC. Together with reference TRBV5-6 and TRBJ1-3, the CDR3 gives the full variable domain: DAGVTQSPTHLIKTRGQQVTLRCSPKSGHDTVSWYQQALGQGPQFIFQYYEEEERQRGNFPDRFSGHQFPNYSSELNVNALLLGDSALYLCASSLTHVPGNTIYFGEGSWLTVV.

Worth noting for this clone: The CDR3 goes on 3 residues after the read ends, and that part is filled in from the germline J gene. The chain combines TRBV18 with TRBJ2-3; 9 bases match TRBD2. Germline V gene sequence: CDR1 KGHSH, CDR2 LQKENI. This CDR3 has 15 residues. This CDR3 reads CASSPAGGYQETQYF. The covered CDR3 bases are TGTGCCAGCTCACCCGCGGGAGGGTACCAAGAGACG. The full variable domain, with the rest looked up from reference TRBV18 and TRBJ2-3, is NAGVMQNPRHLVRRRGQEARLRCSPMKGHSHVYWYRQLPEEGLKFMVYLQKENIIDESGMPKERFSAEFPKEGPSILRIQQVVRGDSAAYFCASSPAGGYQETQYFGPGTRLTVL.

Of note for this clone: The CDR3 end falls 3 residues outside the read, so it is completed with the germline J gene. This rearrangement joins TRBV19 to TRBJ1-1, with no clear D. CDR3 size: 14 residues. Germline V lookup: CDR1 LNHDA, CDR2 SQIVND (reference sequence). With 3 bases removed from V and 1 base from J, the gap between germline ends came to 9 bases. The part of the CDR3 DNA that was read is TGTGCCAGTAGTATCCATGGCACGAACACTGAA. Protein sequence: CASSIHGTNTE. The CDR3 in full is CASSIHGTNTEAFF.

About this clone: The read finishes 3 residues shy of the CDR3 end, and the germline J gene is used to complete it. The chain combines TRBV20-1 with TRBJ1-2; no definite D call. This CDR3 contains 11 residues. CDR1 is DFQATT, CDR2 SNEGSKA, per germline (reference sequence). The V gene lost 5 bases and the J gene lost 4 bases, with 8 bases spanning the gap. The covered CDR3 bases are TGCAGTGCTGAGCCCCTCTATGGC. It yields the protein CSAEPLYG. The full CDR3 protein reads CSAEPLYGYTF.

As for this clone: The missing CDR3 end, 3 residues past where the read stops, is filled in from the germline J gene. The rearrangement links TRBV18 to TRBJ1-1, with a weak D call TRBD1 (6 bases). V was shortened by 6 bases and J by 5 bases, with 19 bases between the two germline ends. The CDR3 extends over 15 amino acids. Germline V lookup: CDR1 KGHSH, CDR2 LQKENI. CDR3 sequence reads: CASSPAVGGRTEAFF. The DNA read from the CDR3 is TGTGCCAGCTCCCCCGCAGTAGGGGGTAGAACTGAA.

Regarding this clone: The observed sequence ends 3 residues before the CDR3 terminus, with the missing tail filled in from the germline J gene. The chain is built from TRBV20-1 and TRBJ1-1, with 7 bases aligning to TRBD1. Looked up from germline, CDR1 is DFQATT and CDR2 is SNEGSKA (reference sequence). V lost 1 base, J lost 3 bases, and 2 bases stayed unmatched. The CDR3 contains 13 residues. The CDR3 region is CSARGTGDTEAFF. The part of the CDR3 DNA that was read is TGCAGTGCTAGAGGAACAGGGGACACTGAA.

For this clone: The read is 3 residues too short to cover the CDR3 end, so that end is filled in from the germline J gene. J is TRBJ1-1 and V is TRBV19, with D possibly matching TRBD1 (6 bases). Germline CDR1 reads LNHDA; CDR2 reads SQIVND (reference sequence). CDR3 size: 12 residues. CDR3 residues: CASLGGLKQAFF. Partial CDR3 DNA: TGTGCCAGTTTGGGGGGGCTCAAGCAA.

For this clone: The CDR3 is cut off 3 residues early in the read; its end comes from the germline J gene. The genes are TRBV30 and TRBJ2-5; 10 nucleotides match TRBD1. The CDR3 loop spans 15 amino acids. Germline CDR1 and CDR2: GTSNPN and SVGIG (reference sequence). V lost 2 bases, J lost 5 bases, and 8 bases stayed unmatched. The CDR3 is CAWSRTGGMRETQYF. The covered CDR3 bases are TGTGCCTGGAGTCGGACAGGGGGAATGAGGGAGACC.

Its frequency marks this clone as medium-sized. The DNA ends 3 residues before the CDR3 does, and the rest of the CDR3 is filled in from the germline J gene. The chain combines TRBV29-1 with TRBJ2-7, with TRBD2 matching over 9 bases. The CDR3 runs to 12 residues. The V gene's germline CDR1 is SQVTM and CDR2 ANQGSEA. Trimming removed 5 bases from V and 3 bases from J; junction bases left unmatched: 2. The covered CDR3 bases are TGCAGCGTTAATAGCGGGAGCTACGAG. It is translated as CSVNSGSYE. The full CDR3 reads CSVNSGSYEQYF.

With regard to this clone: The read terminates 3 residues before the CDR3 end, so the remaining end is supplied by the germline J gene. The V call is TRBV30, the J call TRBJ2-3; 9 positions agree with TRBD1. This CDR3 is built from 17 residues. CDR1 is GTSNPN, CDR2 SVGIG, per germline (reference sequence). The CDR3 reads CAWSGGTGRNSNQPQYF. Partial CDR3 DNA: TGTGCCTGGAGTGGGGGGACAGGGCGAAATAGCAATCAGCCG.